Below, 13 T cell receptor beta chains from the same sample are listed, as sequenced in a study of blood T cell repertoires in COVID-19. TCRdb keeps only in-frame clones here, not all; method: immunoSEQ multiplex PCR. Seen here are under 65,000 clones, 70% to 85% observed once, and the top ten hold 4.5% to 7%. Sequenced sample: peripheral blood. These receptors all stem from a woman aged 55-70 years with acute or convalescent COVID-19.

The chain has TRBV18 and TRBJ1-6; 9 bases are shared with TRBD1. The CDR3 length is 14 residues. Per the germline V gene, CDR1 is KGHSH and CDR2 is LQKENI. The J segment lost 5 bases and the V segment lost 8 bases, leaving 4 bases of the junction unmatched. The CDR3 nucleotides are TGTGCCAGCCGAGGGACAGGGAATAATTCACCCCTCCACTTT. Amino acids: CASRGTGNNSPLHF.

On this clone: The same CDR3 can be traced to other DNA sequences in this sample. V usage is TRBV6-5 and J usage is TRBJ2-2; TRBD1 is a possible D gene (6 bases). CDR3 length: 13 amino acids. Trimming left V 6 bases short and J 1 base short, with 6 bases between. In germline, CDR1 is MNHEY, CDR2 SVGAGI. In DNA form, the CDR3 reads TGTGCCAGCAGAGGGGGGAACACCGGGGAGCTGTTTTTT. This encodes CASRGGNTGELFF.

This chain connects TRBV10-3 to TRBJ1-4, with D uncertain. Germline CDR1 is ENHRY and CDR2 is SYGVKD. Trimming took off 0 bases at V and 5 bases at J, with 10 bases between the two ends. This CDR3 spans 15 amino acids. CDR3 region: CAISESQELNEKLFF. CDR3 in DNA: TGTGCCATCAGTGAGTCCCAGGAATTAAATGAAAAACTGTTTTTT.

The rearrangement links TRBV27 to TRBJ2-7, with TRBD1 identical over 9 bases. V dropped 4 bases and J dropped 7; count of bases not matched to a gene: 8. The CDR3 is made up of 14 amino acids. In germline, CDR1 is MNHEY, CDR2 SMNVEV (reference sequence). The CDR3 nucleotides are TGTGCCAGCAGTTCCGGACAGGGGTTAGGGGAGCAGTACTTC. It translates to CASSSGQGLGEQYF.

This chain links TRBV5-6 with TRBJ2-7, with D maybe TRBD2 (6 bases). In germline, CDR1 is SGHDT, CDR2 YYEEEE. The CDR3 runs to 12 residues. The V end was cut by 4 bases, the J end by 3 bases, with 8 bases between. DNA for the CDR3: TGTGCCAGCAGCCCGGGACTCTACGAGCAGTACTTC. Translating it yields CASSPGLYEQYF.

The chain carries TRBV3-1 (or the pseudogene TRBV3-2) and TRBJ1-3, with D unresolved. The CDR3 covers 13 residues. V gave up 1 base and J gave up 7 bases, with 8 bases separating them. The germline CDR1 and CDR2 sequences are LGHDT and YNNKEL (reference sequence). As DNA, the CDR3 is TGTGCCAGCAGCCAAGTAACGGGGAACACCATATATTTT. It specifies CASSQVTGNTIYF.

The chain employs TRBV24-1 and TRBJ1-1, with D possibly TRBD1 on 6 matching bases. Trimming stripped 8 bases from V and 6 bases from J, with 15 bases between. Per germline, CDR1 KGHDR and CDR2 SFDVKD. CDR3 length: 13 amino acids. The CDR3 region has the DNA TGTGCCACCACCCTACTACAGGGCTCTGAAGCTTTCTTT. Translating it yields CATTLLQGSEAFF.

The genes are TRBV6-5 and TRBJ1-4; tentatively, D is TRBD1 (5 bases). The CDR3 runs 14 residues. The germline CDR1 and CDR2 sequences are MNHEY and SVGAGI. V lost 2 bases and J 2 bases, leaving 6 bases between the germline ends. The CDR3 region is CASSYAGTNEKLFF. The CDR3 DNA is TGTGCCAGCAGTTACGCAGGGACTAATGAAAAACTGTTTTTT.

This clone was counted a single time. This chain links TRBV4-1 with TRBJ1-5; 7 positions match TRBD1. Per germline, CDR1 MGHRA and CDR2 YSYEKL. This CDR3 comprises 16 residues. V shed 4 bases and J 1 base; nucleotides not matched to a gene: 7. CDR3 in amino acids: CASSPSLTGSNQPQHF. The CDR3 bases are TGCGCCAGCAGCCCCTCTCTGACAGGGAGCAATCAGCCCCAGCATTTT.

The CDR3: CASSSTGTTNTGELFF. The CDR3, as DNA: TGTGCCAGCAGTTCAACCGGGACAACGAACACCGGGGAGCTGTTTTTT. This chain links TRBV6-6 with TRBJ2-2; D possibly corresponds to TRBD1 (6 bases). V gave up 4 bases and J gave up 0 bases, with 12 bases separating them. Germline V gene sequence: CDR1 MNHNY, CDR2 SVGAGI (reference sequence). CDR3 length: 16 amino acids.

This clone was seen a single time. The rearrangement joins TRBV29-1 to TRBJ1-2, with a weak D call TRBD1 (5 bases). The CDR3 extends over 14 amino acids. CDR1 SQVTM and CDR2 ANQGSEA come from the germline V gene. With 3 bases removed from V and 6 bases from J, the gap between germline ends came to 17 bases. The DNA for the CDR3 is TGCAGCGTTGATAGTCAAAGGGGCCAGCATGGCTACACCTTC. Translating gives CSVDSQRGQHGYTF.

This clone was counted a few times. This rearrangement joins TRBV9 to TRBJ2-1; D might be TRBD2 (5 bases). The CDR3 is 13 amino acids. V lost 4 bases to trimming and J lost 8 bases, with 13 bases between them. Germline loops: CDR1 SGDLS, CDR2 YYNGEE. CDR3 region: CASSSRAGDEQFF. The CDR3 DNA reads TGTGCCAGCAGCTCTCGAGCCGGGGATGAGCAGTTCTTC.

The CDR3 is CASTRQGGTDTQYF. CDR3 coding DNA: TGTGCCAGCACCCGACAGGGGGGGACAGATACGCAGTATTTT. V usage is TRBV3-1 (or the pseudogene TRBV3-2) and J usage is TRBJ2-3; 9 bases fit TRBD1. Germline CDR1 and CDR2: LGHDT and YNNKEL (reference sequence). The CDR3 totals 14 residues. V shed 7 bases and J 3 bases; nucleotides not matched to a gene: 5.